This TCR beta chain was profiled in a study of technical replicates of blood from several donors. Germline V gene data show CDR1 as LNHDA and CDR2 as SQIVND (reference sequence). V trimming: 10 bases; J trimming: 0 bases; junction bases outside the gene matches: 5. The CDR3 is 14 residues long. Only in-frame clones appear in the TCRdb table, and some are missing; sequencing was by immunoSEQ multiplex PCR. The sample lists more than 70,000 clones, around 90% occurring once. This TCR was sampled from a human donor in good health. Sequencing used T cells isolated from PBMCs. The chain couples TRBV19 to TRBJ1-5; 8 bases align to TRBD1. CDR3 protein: CATNGQGSNQPQHF. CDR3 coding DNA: TGTGCCACCAACGGACAGGGTAGCAATCAGCCCCAGCATTTT.